This T cell receptor beta chain comes out of a study of blood T cell repertoires in COVID-19. This CDR3 region has 20 residues. Germline loops: CDR1 SEHNR, CDR2 FQNEAQ (reference sequence). The trim removed 7 bases at V and 5 bases at J, leaving 23 bases unmatched. TCRdb keeps only in-frame clones here, not all; method: immunoSEQ multiplex PCR. The table records about 140,000 clones, over 60% of them present only once. This chain links TRBV7-9 with TRBJ2-1; TRBD2 matches 10 bases. This TCR derives from a woman in her 50s who had recovered from COVID-19. The sequenced material came from PBMCs or T cells enriched from blood (not recorded which). The CDR3 nucleotides are TGTGCCAGCACCCCTGCTCCCCGGACTAGCGGCCTGATAGTAGACAATGAGCAGTTCTTC. Encoded protein: CASTPAPRTSGLIVDNEQFF.